This T cell receptor beta chain derives from a study of monozygotic twins with inflammatory bowel disease. Whole-study findings and limits: Twins with IBD had fewer clonotypes in common with others than healthy twins, particularly during disease activity. Healthy co-twins, by inverse Simpson, had higher TCRbeta diversity than their siblings with IBD.

Each UMI, carrying a 6-nucleotide sample barcode, came from template switching. The study subjected TCRalpha and TCRbeta cDNA to two nested PCRs of approximately 16 and 9 cycles. TCRdb reprocessed the 5' RACE reads, with one entry per CDR3 protein and no DNA. Its listing shows approximately 390,000 distinct CDR3 sequences. The CDR3 has 14 residues. From germline, CDR1 is SGHTA and CDR2 FQGNSA. In regard to this clonotype: As yet, its antigen is unknown.

The V and J genes are TRBV7-2 and TRBJ1-1; absent DNA, TCRdb's TRBD1 call cannot be checked. The sequence came from a human donor with ulcerative colitis or Crohn's disease, or a healthy co-twin of an affected twin (not recorded which). The material sequenced was blood. The CDR3 sequence is CASSPLGFGAEAFF. The variable domain in full, completed from reference TRBV7-2 and TRBJ1-1, reads GAGVSQSPSNKVTEKGKDVELRCDPISGHTALYWYRQSLGQGLEFLIYFQGNSAPDKSGLPSDRFSAERTGGSVSTLTIQRTQQEDSAVYLCASSPLGFGAEAFFGQGTRLTVV.